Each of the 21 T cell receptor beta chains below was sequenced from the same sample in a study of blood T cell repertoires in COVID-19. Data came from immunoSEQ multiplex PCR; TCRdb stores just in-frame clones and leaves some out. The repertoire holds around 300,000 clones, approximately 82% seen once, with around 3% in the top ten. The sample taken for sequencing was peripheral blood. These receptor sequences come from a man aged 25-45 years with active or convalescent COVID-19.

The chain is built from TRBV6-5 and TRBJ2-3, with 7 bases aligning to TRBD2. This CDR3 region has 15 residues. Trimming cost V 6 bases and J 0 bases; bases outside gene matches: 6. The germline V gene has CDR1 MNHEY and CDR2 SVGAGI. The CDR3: CASRGGIMSTDTQYF. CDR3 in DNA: TGTGCCAGCAGGGGGGGGATTATGAGCACAGATACGCAGTATTTT.

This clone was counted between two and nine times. The DNA of the CDR3 is TGTGCCAGCAGCGCCCGGGACAGGAGTTGGAACACTGAAGCTTTCTTT. Translating gives CASSARDRSWNTEAFF. The chain has TRBV11-2 and TRBJ1-1; TRBD1 matches 8 bases. The V and J ends lost 5 bases and 1 base, in that order; junction bases with no gene match: 9. Germline lookup yields CDR1 SGHAT and CDR2 FQNNGV. This CDR3 has 16 amino acids. The full variable domain, with the rest looked up from reference TRBV11-2 and TRBJ1-1, is EAGVAQSPRYKIIEKRQSVAFWCNPISGHATLYWYQQILGQGPKLLIQFQNNGVVDDSQLPKDRFSAERLKGVDSTLKIQPAKLEDSAVYLCASSARDRSWNTEAFFGQGTRLTVV.

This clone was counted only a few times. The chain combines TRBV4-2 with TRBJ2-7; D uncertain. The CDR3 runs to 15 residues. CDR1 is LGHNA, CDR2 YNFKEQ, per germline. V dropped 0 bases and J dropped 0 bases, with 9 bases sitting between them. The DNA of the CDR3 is TGTGCCAGCAGCCAAGAGGCATTAAGCTCCTACGAGCAGTACTTC. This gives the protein CASSQEALSSYEQYF.

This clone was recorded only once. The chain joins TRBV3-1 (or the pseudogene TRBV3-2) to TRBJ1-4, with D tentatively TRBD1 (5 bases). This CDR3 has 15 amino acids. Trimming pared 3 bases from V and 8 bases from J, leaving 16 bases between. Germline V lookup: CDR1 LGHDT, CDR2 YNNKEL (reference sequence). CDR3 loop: CASSQGGWIGEKLFF. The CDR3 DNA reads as TGTGCCAGCAGCCAGGGGGGGTGGATAGGAGAAAAACTGTTTTTT.

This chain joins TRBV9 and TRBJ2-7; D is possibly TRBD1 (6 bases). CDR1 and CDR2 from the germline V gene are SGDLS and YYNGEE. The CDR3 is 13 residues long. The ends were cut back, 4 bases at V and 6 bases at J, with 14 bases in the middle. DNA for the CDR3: TGTGCCAGCAGCCCCCGGACAGACAGCGAGCAGTACTTC. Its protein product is CASSPRTDSEQYF.

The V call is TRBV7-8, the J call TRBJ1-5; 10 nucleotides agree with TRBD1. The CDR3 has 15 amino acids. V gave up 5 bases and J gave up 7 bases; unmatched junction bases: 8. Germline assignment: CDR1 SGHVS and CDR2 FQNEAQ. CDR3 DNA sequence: TGTGCCAGCAGCAGCTGGACAGGGGGAGCACAGCCCCAGCATTTT. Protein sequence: CASSSWTGGAQPQHF.

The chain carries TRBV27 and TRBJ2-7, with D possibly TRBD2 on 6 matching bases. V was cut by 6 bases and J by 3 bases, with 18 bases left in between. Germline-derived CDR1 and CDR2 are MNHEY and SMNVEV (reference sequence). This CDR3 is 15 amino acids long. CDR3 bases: TGTGCCAGCAGCTCTACCGGGACTCGCTTCTACGAGCAGTACTTC. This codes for CASSSTGTRFYEQYF.

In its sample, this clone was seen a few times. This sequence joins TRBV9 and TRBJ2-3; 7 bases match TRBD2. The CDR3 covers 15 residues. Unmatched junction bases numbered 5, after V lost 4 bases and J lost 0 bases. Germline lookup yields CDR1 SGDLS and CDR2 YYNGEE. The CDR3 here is CASSLGRTSTDTQYF. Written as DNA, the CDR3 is TGTGCCAGCAGCCTCGGGAGGACTAGCACAGATACGCAGTATTTT.

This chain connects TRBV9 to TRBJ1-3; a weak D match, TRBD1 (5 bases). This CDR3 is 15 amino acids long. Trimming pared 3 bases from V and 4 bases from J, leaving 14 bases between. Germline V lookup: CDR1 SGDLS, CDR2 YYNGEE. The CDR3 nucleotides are TGTGCCAGCAGCGACTCAGGGTTTGGAGGAAACACCATATATTTT. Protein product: CASSDSGFGGNTIYF.

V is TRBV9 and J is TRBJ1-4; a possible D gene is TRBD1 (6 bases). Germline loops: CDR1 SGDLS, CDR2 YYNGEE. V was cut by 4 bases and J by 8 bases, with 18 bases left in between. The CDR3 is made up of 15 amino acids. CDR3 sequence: CASSPRGGIGEKLFF. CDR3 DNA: TGTGCCAGCAGCCCGAGGGGGGGAATTGGAGAAAAACTGTTTTTT.

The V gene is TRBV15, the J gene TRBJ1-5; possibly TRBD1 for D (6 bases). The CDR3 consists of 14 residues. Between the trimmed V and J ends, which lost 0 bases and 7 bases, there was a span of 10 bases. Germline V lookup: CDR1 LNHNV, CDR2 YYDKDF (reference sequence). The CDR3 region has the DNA TGTGCCACCAGCAGAGAACAGGGCCACCAGCCCCAGCATTTT. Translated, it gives CATSREQGHQPQHF.

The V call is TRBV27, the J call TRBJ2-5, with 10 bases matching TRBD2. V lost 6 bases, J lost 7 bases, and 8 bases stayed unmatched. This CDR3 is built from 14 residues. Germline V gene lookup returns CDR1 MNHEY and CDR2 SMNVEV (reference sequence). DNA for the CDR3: TGTGCCAGCAGCCTGGGACTAGCGTCCAGGACCCAGTACTTC. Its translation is CASSLGLASRTQYF.

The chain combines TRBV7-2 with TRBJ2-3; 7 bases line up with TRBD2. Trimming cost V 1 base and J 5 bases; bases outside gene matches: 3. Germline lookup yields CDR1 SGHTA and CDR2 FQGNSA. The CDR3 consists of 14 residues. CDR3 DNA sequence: TGTGCCAGCAGCTTAGGCGGGAGTCAAGATACGCAGTATTTT. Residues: CASSLGGSQDTQYF.

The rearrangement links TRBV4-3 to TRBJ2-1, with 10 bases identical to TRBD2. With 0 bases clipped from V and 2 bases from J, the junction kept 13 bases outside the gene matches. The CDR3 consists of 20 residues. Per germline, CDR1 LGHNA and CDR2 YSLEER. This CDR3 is CASSQDRGLAVRSPYNEQFF. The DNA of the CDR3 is TGCGCCAGCAGCCAAGACCGAGGACTAGCGGTTCGGAGCCCCTACAATGAGCAGTTCTTC.

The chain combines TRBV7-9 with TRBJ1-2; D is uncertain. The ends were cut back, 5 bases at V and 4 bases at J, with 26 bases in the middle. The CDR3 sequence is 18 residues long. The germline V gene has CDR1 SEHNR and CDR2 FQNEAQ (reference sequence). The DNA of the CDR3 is TGTGCCAGCAGCCCCACTTCCACTCACCTAACGGACTTCTATGGCTACACCTTC. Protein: CASSPTSTHLTDFYGYTF.

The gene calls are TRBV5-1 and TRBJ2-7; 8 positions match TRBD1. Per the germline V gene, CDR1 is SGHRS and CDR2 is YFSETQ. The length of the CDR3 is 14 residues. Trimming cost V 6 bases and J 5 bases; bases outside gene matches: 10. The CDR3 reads CASNRDQTGDEQYF. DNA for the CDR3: TGCGCCAGCAATCGGGACCAGACAGGGGACGAGCAGTACTTC.

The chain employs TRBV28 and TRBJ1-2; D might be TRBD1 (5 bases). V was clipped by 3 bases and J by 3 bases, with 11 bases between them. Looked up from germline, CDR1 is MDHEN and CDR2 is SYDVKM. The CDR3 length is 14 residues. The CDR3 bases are TGTGCCAGCAGTTTGGAGGGACTTTACTATGGCTACACCTTC. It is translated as CASSLEGLYYGYTF.

The CDR3 sequence is CASSSWTGGPGTEAFF. The CDR3, as DNA: TGTGCCAGCAGCTCTTGGACAGGGGGCCCGGGGACTGAAGCTTTCTTT. The chain has TRBV11-2 and TRBJ1-1, with 11 bases matching TRBD1. Germline V gene sequence: CDR1 SGHAT, CDR2 FQNNGV. Trimming took 4 bases from V and 5 from J; bases not matched to a gene: 9. The CDR3 is 16 residues long.

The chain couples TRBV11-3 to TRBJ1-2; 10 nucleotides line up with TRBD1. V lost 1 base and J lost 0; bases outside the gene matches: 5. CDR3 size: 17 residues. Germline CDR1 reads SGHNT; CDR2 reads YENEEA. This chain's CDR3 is CASSLGDRGRPNYGYTF. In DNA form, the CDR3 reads TGTGCCAGCAGCTTAGGGGACAGGGGCCGTCCTAACTATGGCTACACCTTC.

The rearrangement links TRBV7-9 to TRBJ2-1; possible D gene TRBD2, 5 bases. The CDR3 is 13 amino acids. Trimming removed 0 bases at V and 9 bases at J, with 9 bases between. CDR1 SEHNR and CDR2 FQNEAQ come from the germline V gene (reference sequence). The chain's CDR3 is CASSLATGFEQFF. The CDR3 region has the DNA TGTGCCAGCAGCTTAGCTACGGGGTTTGAGCAGTTCTTC.

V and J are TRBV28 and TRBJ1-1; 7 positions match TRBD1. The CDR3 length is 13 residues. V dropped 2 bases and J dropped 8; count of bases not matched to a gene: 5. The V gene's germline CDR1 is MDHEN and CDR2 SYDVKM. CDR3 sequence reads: CASSLEGAEEAFF. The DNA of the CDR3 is TGTGCCAGCAGTTTAGAGGGGGCCGAAGAAGCTTTCTTT.